The 11 T cell receptor beta chains presented below share a single source sample, sequenced in a study of blood T cell repertoires in COVID-19. The method was immunoSEQ multiplex PCR; TCRdb's version includes in-frame clones alone and lacks a portion of them. The data contain about 220,000 clones, 80% to 90% of them singletons. Sequenced material: peripheral blood. Receptor source: a man aged 25-40 years who had recovered from COVID-19.

The chain links TRBV7-2 to TRBJ2-1, with 7 bases that match TRBD2. Germline V gene sequence: CDR1 SGHTA, CDR2 FQGNSA. Trimming took 3 bases from V and 10 from J; bases not matched to a gene: 9. This CDR3 contains 14 residues. In DNA form, the CDR3 reads TGTGCCAGCAGCTTTCCTTATCGCGGGGGAGAGCAGTTCTTC. This translates into CASSFPYRGGEQFF.

The V and J genes are TRBV27 and TRBJ1-1, with D possibly being TRBD1 (5 bases). CDR3 length equals 13 residues. Germline lookup yields CDR1 MNHEY and CDR2 SMNVEV (reference sequence). V shed 2 bases and J shed 6 bases, with 10 bases lying between them. This chain's CDR3 is CASSLQGRPEAFF. The DNA of the CDR3 is TGTGCCAGCAGTTTACAGGGTAGGCCTGAAGCTTTCTTT.

V gene TRBV24-1 combines with J gene TRBJ2-1, with TRBD2 matching over 14 bases. There are 18 residues in the CDR3. With 2 bases clipped from V and 6 bases from J, the junction kept 8 bases outside the gene matches. Germline-derived CDR1 and CDR2 are KGHDR and SFDVKD. The CDR3 bases are TGTGCCACCAGTGATTACGGAACCGGGACTAGCGGGGGCAATGAGCAGTTCTTC. Amino acid sequence: CATSDYGTGTSGGNEQFF.

The DNA for the CDR3 is TGTGCCAGCAGCTTACAAACAGGGGGTAACTACGAGCAGTACTTC. Its translation is CASSLQTGGNYEQYF. The chain is built from TRBV7-6 and TRBJ2-7; TRBD1 agrees at 8 bases. CDR1 is SGHVS, CDR2 FNYEAQ, per germline. This CDR3 is built from 15 residues. V gave up 2 bases and J gave up 3 bases; unmatched junction bases: 6.

This clone has more than one count but fewer than ten. CDR3 amino acids: CATSRDMQGGFQPQHF. DNA of the CDR3: TGTGCCACCAGCAGAGATATGCAGGGGGGATTTCAGCCCCAGCATTTT. This chain connects TRBV15 to TRBJ1-5, with 7 bases matching TRBD1. Trimming at V came to 0 bases and at J to 6 bases, leaving 8 bases not matched to a gene. Per the germline V gene, CDR1 is LNHNV and CDR2 is YYDKDF (reference sequence). The CDR3 consists of 16 residues.

This clone was detected only a few times. CDR3 sequence reads: CASSGEVVAFF. The CDR3, as DNA: TGTGCCAGTAGTGGGGAGGTCGTCGCTTTCTTT. V and J are TRBV19 and TRBJ1-1; D is unresolved. CDR1 and CDR2 (germline): LNHDA, SQIVND (reference sequence). Trimming pared 5 bases from V and 11 bases from J, leaving 12 bases between. The CDR3 loop spans 11 amino acids.

The chain is built from TRBV6-5 and TRBJ2-3, with D uncertain. CDR1 is MNHEY, CDR2 SVGAGI, per germline. The CDR3 contains 13 residues. V shed 6 bases and J shed 8 bases, with 15 bases lying between them. This CDR3 is CASRAPSRRTQYF. CDR3 DNA: TGTGCCAGCAGGGCCCCCTCTCGCCGTACGCAGTATTTT.

V is TRBV7-6 and J is TRBJ1-4, with 7 bases identical to TRBD1. The length of the CDR3 is 15 residues. V was pared by 5 bases and J by 5 bases, with 8 bases of the junction left unmatched. Germline assignment: CDR1 SGHVS and CDR2 FNYEAQ. The CDR3 loop reads CASSRTGQLNEKLFF. The CDR3 nucleotides are TGTGCCAGCAGCAGAACGGGACAGCTCAATGAAAAACTGTTTTTT.

The rearrangement uses TRBV12-5 and TRBJ1-1; D call uncertain. The length of the CDR3 is 13 residues. The V end lost 5 bases, the J end lost 2 bases, and 9 bases lay between the germline ends. Germline V lookup: CDR1 LGHNT, CDR2 FRNRAP. CDR3 bases: TGTGCTAGTGGTGCGGTCGCTAACACTGAAGCTTTCTTT. This sequence encodes CASGAVANTEAFF.

The chain carries TRBV19 and TRBJ1-2, with 8 bases matching TRBD1. The CDR3 runs 13 residues. Looked up from germline, CDR1 is LNHDA and CDR2 is SQIVND (reference sequence). Trimming cost V 0 bases and J 6 bases; bases outside gene matches: 0. The CDR3 here is CASSIEQGDGYTF. CDR3 DNA sequence: TGTGCCAGTAGTATAGAACAGGGGGATGGCTACACCTTC. Full variable domain (remainder filled in from reference TRBV19 and TRBJ1-2): DGGITQSPKYLFRKEGQNVTLSCEQNLNHDAMYWYRQDPGQGLRLIYYSQIVNDFQKGDIAEGYSVSREKKESFPLTVTSAQKNPTAFYLCASSIEQGDGYTFGSGTRLTVV.

V and J are TRBV6-5 and TRBJ2-5; D might be TRBD1 (6 bases). This CDR3 is built from 15 residues. Trimming removed 8 bases from V and 2 bases from J, with 18 bases in between. Germline V gives CDR1 MNHEY, CDR2 SVGAGI. CDR3 nucleotides: TGTGCCAGCGGGGGAAACGGACAGCCACAAGAGACCCAGTACTTC. This translates into CASGGNGQPQETQYF.